What follows is one TCR beta chain and its context. Antigen: not known. Extracted total RNA amounted to at least 5 micrograms for each sample. Through a sample-barcoded 5' primer and a J-beta primer mix, a second PCR was run for roughly 6 to 12 cycles. MiXCR, applied by TCRdb to the 5' RACE reads, yields one record per CDR3 protein. The sample contains hundreds of thousands of distinct CDR3 sequences, roughly 52% of which appear only once. These data are taken from a study of blood T cells in healthy people across ages. The overall study: For every two T cells, template switching captured about one barcoded beta molecule.

Germline lookup yields CDR1 MNHEY and CDR2 SMNVEV (reference sequence). V was cut by 5 bases and J by 3 bases, with 5 bases left in between. The CDR3 is 13 residues long. Study-wide results and limits: Estimates of diversity drawn from one million T cells were considered underestimates. A roughly linear age-dependent decrease characterized TCR beta diversity per million T cells.

This clonotype originated in a man between 25 and 39 years old in good health. Sequenced sample: blood. The gene calls are TRBV27 and TRBJ2-6; possibly TRBD2 for D (5 bases). CDR3 sequence (DNA): TGTGCCAGCAGTGCGGGTGGGGCCAACGTCCTGACTTTC. Translating gives CASSAGGANVLTF.